This entry features one T cell receptor beta chain sequence. Blood samples, whole and unsorted for T cells, yielded the isolated total RNA. The UMIs contained a 6-nucleotide sample barcode. They were added by template switching during cDNA synthesis. TCRdb reprocessed the 5' RACE reads, with one entry per CDR3 protein and no DNA. The listing records about 450,000 distinct CDR3 sequences. This record belongs to a study of monozygotic twins with inflammatory bowel disease. CDR1 is SGHRS, CDR2 YFSETQ, per germline. The CDR3 totals 14 residues. Sample: blood. This chain links TRBV5-1 with TRBJ1-2. The TCR was taken from a human donor with ulcerative colitis or Crohn's disease, or a healthy co-twin of an affected twin (not recorded which). This CDR3 reads CASSLAAGEARYTF.